This T cell receptor beta chain was observed in a study of sequential checkpoint blockade in melanoma. Treatment specified: randomized to nivolumab then ipilimumab (arm A) or the reverse (arm B). TCRdb's table, derived via immunoSEQ multiplex PCR, lists solely in-frame clones and lacks some. The top ten clones hold roughly 35% of a sample with around 18,000 clones, 70% to 75% of them seen once. The input for sequencing was CD8+ T cells sorted from blood (inferred from file names), taken from a patient given nivolumab and ipilimumab in sequence. This clonotype was sampled from a human donor with melanoma.

The CDR3 sequence: CSATGGDTQYF. DNA for the CDR3: TGCAGTGCTACAGGGGGGGATACGCAGTATTTT. The chain recombines TRBV20-1 with TRBJ2-3; possible D gene TRBD1, 7 bases. V lost 4 bases and J 6 bases, leaving 8 bases between the germline ends. The CDR3 extends over 11 amino acids. Per germline, CDR1 DFQATT and CDR2 SNEGSKA (reference sequence).